Shown below are 20 T cell receptor beta chains from a single sample sequenced in a study of multiple sclerosis patients with progressive multifocal leukoencephalopathy. Stated time point: more than 5 months of natalizumab therapy. Method: immunoSEQ multiplex PCR; TCRdb's copy keeps in-frame clones and lacks some. The sample contains tens of thousands of clones, 85% to 90% of which appear only once. Material: PBMCs, obtained from a patient treated with natalizumab. The receptors here all came from a human donor with multiple sclerosis.

The chain is built from TRBV23-1 and TRBJ2-3; 7 nucleotides line up with TRBD2. TRBV23-1 is identified as an open reading frame with a role that is uncertain. V lost 4 bases to trimming and J lost 3 bases; unmatched junction nucleotides: 7. The CDR3 contains 15 residues. This chain's CDR3 is CASSRASGGTDTQYF. The CDR3 DNA reads as TGCGCCAGCAGTCGCGCTAGCGGAGGAACAGATACGCAGTATTTT.

The chain carries TRBV29-1 and TRBJ2-3, with 7 bases aligning to TRBD2. The CDR3 runs to 16 residues. Looked up from germline, CDR1 is SQVTM and CDR2 is ANQGSEA. Trimming removed 7 bases from V and 4 bases from J; junction bases left unmatched: 17. CDR3 loop: CSAAGDQRGWADTQYF. CDR3 in DNA: TGCAGCGCTGCGGGGGACCAACGGGGGTGGGCAGATACGCAGTATTTT.

The rearrangement joins TRBV4-3 to TRBJ2-1; a weak D match, TRBD2 (5 bases). The CDR3 length is 12 residues. The V and J ends lost 2 bases and 9 bases respectively, with 8 bases between them. Germline CDR1 reads LGHNA; CDR2 reads YSLEER. The CDR3 protein is CASSQRSGEQFF. CDR3 sequence (DNA): TGCGCCAGCAGCCAACGAAGCGGTGAGCAGTTCTTC.

The rearrangement links TRBV5-4 to TRBJ1-3; 9 bases map to TRBD1. V lost 1 base and J lost 0; bases outside the gene matches: 8. This CDR3 has 18 amino acids. Germline CDR1 is SGHNT and CDR2 is YYREEE (reference sequence). In DNA, the CDR3 is TGTGCCAGCAGCTTGAAAAAGGGACAGGGAAGCTCTGGAAACACCATATATTTT. It yields the protein CASSLKKGQGSSGNTIYF.

J is TRBJ2-2 and V is TRBV7-2; D call uncertain. CDR3 length: 13 amino acids. Germline CDR1 is SGHTA and CDR2 is FQGNSA. The germline V and J ends were trimmed by 5 bases and 4 bases, with 8 bases remaining between them. CDR3 region: CASSARFTGELFF. As DNA, the CDR3 is TGTGCCAGCAGCGCCCGATTCACCGGGGAGCTGTTTTTT.

The chain joins TRBV5-6 to TRBJ2-7; unclear D gene. V lost 3 bases to trimming and J lost 3 bases, with 7 bases between them. From germline, CDR1 is SGHDT and CDR2 YYEEEE. CDR3 size: 12 residues. The CDR3 bases are TGTGCCAGCAGCTCCAGACTCTACGAGCAGTACTTC. This sequence encodes CASSSRLYEQYF.

As regards this clone: The germline gene is not matched at one end of the junction; a read error may be the cause. The chain uses TRBV7-2 and TRBJ2-7; TRBD2 matches 10 bases. Germline values: CDR1 SGHTA, CDR2 FQGNSA. This CDR3 has 15 residues. The CDR3 DNA is TGTGCCAGCAGCATAGCGGGAGGTATGTCCTACGAGCAGTACTTC. Translated, it gives CASSIAGGMSYEQYF.

This chain uses TRBV28 with TRBJ1-5, with TRBD1 as a possible D gene (5 bases). This CDR3 spans 15 amino acids. The germline V gene has CDR1 MDHEN and CDR2 SYDVKM. Between the trimmed V and J ends, which lost 2 bases and 2 bases, there was a span of 10 bases. The CDR3 loop reads CASSLGGVRNQPQHF. In DNA form, the CDR3 reads TGTGCCAGCAGTTTAGGGGGTGTACGCAATCAGCCCCAGCATTTT.

The CDR3 spells CASSLVAGGNTGELFF. In DNA form, the CDR3 reads TGTGCCAGCAGCTTAGTGGCAGGGGGGAACACCGGGGAGCTGTTTTTT. The J gene is TRBJ2-2, the V gene TRBV7-9, with 7 bases lining up with TRBD1. CDR1 and CDR2 (germline): SEHNR, FQNEAQ (reference sequence). The junction had 3 bases not matched to a gene; V was cut back by 1 base and J by 1 base. The CDR3 length is 16 residues.

The gene calls are TRBV6-5 and TRBJ1-1, with D perhaps matching TRBD1 (6 bases). Per the germline V gene, CDR1 is MNHEY and CDR2 is SVGAGI. This CDR3 has 15 amino acids. Trimming took off 0 bases at V and 4 bases at J, with 12 bases between the two ends. Here the CDR3 reads CASSYSPGGGTEAFF. The DNA of the CDR3 is TGTGCCAGCAGTTACTCCCCCGGAGGGGGCACTGAAGCTTTCTTT.

V and J are TRBV28 and TRBJ2-1; a weak D match, TRBD2 (5 bases). The CDR3 spans 12 residues. The ends were cut back, 2 bases at V and 10 bases at J, with 9 bases in the middle. The germline gives CDR1 MDHEN, CDR2 SYDVKM. CDR3 sequence reads: CASSLILGEQFF. DNA of the CDR3: TGTGCCAGCAGTTTAATACTAGGGGAGCAGTTCTTC.

The chain combines TRBV7-3 with TRBJ1-1; D unclear. Trimming took 5 bases from V and 5 from J, leaving 12 bases between them. This CDR3 contains 13 residues. Germline V gene data show CDR1 as SGHTA and CDR2 as FQGTGA. The CDR3 bases are TGTGCCAGCAGCGCAAAAGGGAAAACTGAAGCTTTCTTT. Protein: CASSAKGKTEAFF.

The chain joins TRBV7-1 to TRBJ2-2; 8 bases map to TRBD2. TRBV7-1 is an open reading frame whose function is uncertain. The CDR3 contains 15 residues. Unmatched junction bases numbered 9, after V lost 4 bases and J lost 8 bases. CDR3 DNA: TGTGCCAGCAGCTTCCACACTAGCGGAAGGGGGGAGCTGTTTTTT. Amino acids: CASSFHTSGRGELFF.

The V and J genes are TRBV19 and TRBJ1-1; the match to TRBD1 covers 8 bases. The CDR3 has 12 amino acids. The V segment lost 6 bases and the J segment 4 bases; nucleotides outside the gene matches: 1. Germline loops: CDR1 LNHDA, CDR2 SQIVND (reference sequence). This CDR3 reads CASRTGGTEAFF. The CDR3 region has the DNA TGTGCCAGTAGAACAGGGGGCACTGAAGCTTTCTTT. Filled out from reference TRBV19 and TRBJ1-1, the complete variable domain reads DGGITQSPKYLFRKEGQNVTLSCEQNLNHDAMYWYRQDPGQGLRLIYYSQIVNDFQKGDIAEGYSVSREKKESFPLTVTSAQKNPTAFYLCASRTGGTEAFFGQGTRLTVV.

The V gene is TRBV11-2, the J gene TRBJ1-2; D gene uncertain. Trimming took 5 bases from V and 2 from J, leaving 12 bases between them. The germline CDR1 and CDR2 sequences are SGHAT and FQNNGV. The CDR3 length is 14 residues. CDR3 DNA sequence: TGTGCCAGCAGCCTCGACCAGGAAAACTATGGCTACACCTTC. Its translation: CASSLDQENYGYTF.

This clone occurred once. The chain has TRBV25-1 and TRBJ1-3; D may be TRBD1 (6 bases). The length of the CDR3 is 15 residues. Germline values: CDR1 MGHDK, CDR2 SYGVNS. V lost 5 bases, J lost 1 base, and 12 bases lay in between. CDR3 nucleotide sequence: TGTGCCAGCAGTATTAATACAGGGTCTGGAAACACCATATATTTT. Translating it yields CASSINTGSGNTIYF.

The sample holds one count of this clone. An end of the junction differs from the germline gene, which may be a read error. V is TRBV9 and J is TRBJ1-2; D gene unclear. Germline CDR1 is SGDLS and CDR2 is YYNGEE. The CDR3 runs to 14 residues. CDR3 DNA sequence: TGTACCAGCAGCGTCTCGACAACTAACTATGGCTACACCTTC. It specifies CTSSVSTTNYGYTF.

V is TRBV5-1 and J is TRBJ2-2; 7 positions agree with TRBD1. Germline V gene data show CDR1 as SGHRS and CDR2 as YFSETQ. The CDR3 spans 16 residues. The J segment lost 0 bases and the V segment lost 6 bases, leaving 8 bases of the junction unmatched. Here the CDR3 reads CASTLLDRPNTGELFF. The CDR3 DNA is TGCGCCAGCACCCTCCTGGACAGGCCGAACACCGGGGAGCTGTTTTTT.

This clone was detected only once. The V call is TRBV4-1, the J call TRBJ1-4; the match to TRBD1 covers 8 bases. V dropped 1 base and J dropped 1; count of bases not matched to a gene: 5. The CDR3 runs 17 residues. The V gene's germline CDR1 is MGHRA and CDR2 YSYEKL. The CDR3 DNA sequence: TGCGCCAGCAGCCAAGGTACCACAGGGGGAACTAATGAAAAACTGTTTTTT. Its protein is CASSQGTTGGTNEKLFF.

Points on this clone: One end of the junction does not line up with germline, which may come from a read error. In DNA form, the CDR3 reads TGTGCCAGCAGTCCCGGGGACAGGGACAATCAGTCCCAGCATTTT. It is translated as CASSPGDRDNQSQHF. This chain joins TRBV27 and TRBJ1-5; 9 bases match TRBD1. The CDR3 extends over 15 amino acids. Germline V gene sequence: CDR1 MNHEY, CDR2 SMNVEV (reference sequence).